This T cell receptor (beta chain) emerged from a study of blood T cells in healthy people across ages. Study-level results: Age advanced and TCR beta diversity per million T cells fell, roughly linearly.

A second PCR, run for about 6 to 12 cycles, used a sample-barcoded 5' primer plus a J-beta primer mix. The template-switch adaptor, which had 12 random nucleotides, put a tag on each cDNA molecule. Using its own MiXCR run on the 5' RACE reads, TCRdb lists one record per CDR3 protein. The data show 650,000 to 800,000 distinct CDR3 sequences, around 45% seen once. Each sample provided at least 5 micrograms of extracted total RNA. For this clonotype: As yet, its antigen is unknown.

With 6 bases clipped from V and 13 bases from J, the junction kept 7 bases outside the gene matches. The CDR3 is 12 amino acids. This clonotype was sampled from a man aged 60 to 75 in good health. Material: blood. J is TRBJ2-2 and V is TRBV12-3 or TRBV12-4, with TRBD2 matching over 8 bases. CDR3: CASSPGLALLFF. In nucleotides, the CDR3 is TGTGCCAGCAGCCCCGGACTAGCCCTGCTGTTTTTT.